This T cell receptor (beta chain) is from a study of control samples from healthy donors and cancer patients. V shed 6 bases and J shed 0 bases, with 12 bases lying between them. This CDR3 has 14 residues. Germline V CDR1 and CDR2: MNHEY, SVGEGT. The assay was immunoSEQ multiplex PCR, and TCRdb's table has in-frame clones only and misses some. The table includes 160,000 or so clones, about 93% detected once. Sequenced: blood. The chain couples TRBV6-2 or TRBV6-3 to TRBJ2-7; weak D call: TRBD1 (6 bases). This receptor was obtained from a man aged 50 to 60 in good health. The CDR3 nucleotides read TGTGCCAGCAGCCGGGCCAGGGGCTCCTACGAGCAGTACTTC. It specifies CASSRARGSYEQYF.